This T cell receptor (beta chain) was found in a study of blood T cell repertoires in COVID-19. On the study more broadly: Material from acute and convalescent COVID-19 was sourced from the United States, Italy and Spain.

CDR1 LGHNA and CDR2 YSLEER come from the germline V gene. The V end was cut by 0 bases, the J end by 5 bases, with 11 bases between. The CDR3 contains 15 residues. In the original processing: Scientists estimated how many nucleated cells there were by amplifying reference gene primers. This table comes from immunoSEQ multiplex PCR, and its TCRdb copy is limited to in-frame clones, with some not included. V and J calls and clone size come straight from that table; D and trimming were deduced from the DNA. The sample lists more than 80,000 clones, about 88% occurring once. The V call is TRBV4-3, the J call TRBJ2-1; D is unresolved. This clonotype was sampled from a man aged 35-49 years with acute or convalescent COVID-19. The sequenced material came from peripheral blood. This chain's CDR3 is CASSQDATLNNEQFF. DNA of the CDR3: TGCGCCAGCAGCCAAGACGCAACTTTAAACAATGAGCAGTTCTTC.